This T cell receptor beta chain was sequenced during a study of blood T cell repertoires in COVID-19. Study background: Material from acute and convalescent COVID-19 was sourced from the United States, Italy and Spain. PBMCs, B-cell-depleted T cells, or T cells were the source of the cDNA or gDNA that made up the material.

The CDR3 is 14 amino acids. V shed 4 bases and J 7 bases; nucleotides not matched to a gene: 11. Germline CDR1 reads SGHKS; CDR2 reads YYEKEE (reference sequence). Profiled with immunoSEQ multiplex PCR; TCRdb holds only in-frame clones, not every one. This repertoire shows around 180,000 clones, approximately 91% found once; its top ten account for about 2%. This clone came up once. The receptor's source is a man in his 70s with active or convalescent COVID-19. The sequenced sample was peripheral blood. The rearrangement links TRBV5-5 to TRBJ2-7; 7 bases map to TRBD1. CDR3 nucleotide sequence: TGTGCCAGCAGCAACGACCAGGGGGTGTGGGAGCAGTACTTC. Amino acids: CASSNDQGVWEQYF.